These T cell receptor beta chains were read from a single sample in a study of T-cell memory formation after mild COVID-19. TCRdb ran MiXCR on the 5' RACE reads and lists one entry per CDR3 protein. The sample carries 200,000 to 300,000 distinct CDR3 sequences, approximately 15% recorded once. Sequenced sample: PBMCs or a T cell subset sorted from them (not recorded which). The receptors shown here come from an adult woman who had mild COVID-19 (a few samples of this study predate the infection). Cell type and time point are not known. Both conserved end residues are part of each CDR3. A D gene is named only where the DNA matches it firmly. Some rows have no size entry. The others give once, few or many, or a class for an expanded clone.

TRBJ1-1 - many TRBV7-9 CASSLSNTEAFF TGTGCCAGCAGCCTTAGTAACACTGAAGCTTTCTTT
TRBJ1-1 - - TRBV4-3 CASSQEPNTLNTEAFF TGCGCCAGCAGCCAAGAACCCAACACCTTGAACACTGAAGCTTTCTTT
TRBJ1-5 - - TRBV5-1 CASSATWGSNQPQHF TGCGCCAGCAGCGCGACCTGGGGGAGCAATCAGCCCCAGCATTTT
TRBJ2-3 TRBD2 - TRBV6-6 CASSLLAGTTDTQYF TGTGCCAGCAGTCTATTAGCGGGAACTACAGATACGCAGTATTTT
TRBJ1-5 - few TRBV4-1 CASSQESQSNQPQHF TGCGCCAGCAGCCAAGAAAGCCAGAGCAATCAGCCCCAGCATTTT
TRBJ1-1 - - TRBV7-9 CASSFEGFGTEAFF TGTGCCAGCAGCTTTGAGGGGTTCGGCACTGAAGCTTTCTTT
TRBJ2-2 - few TRBV6-6 CASFGGELFF TGTGCCAGCTTTGGGGGGGAGCTGTTTTTT
TRBJ2-5 - few TRBV12-3/TRBV12-4 CASSPWTPRGTQYF TGTGCCAGCAGTCCCTGGACACCCCGGGGGACCCAGTACTTC
TRBJ2-1 TRBD1 few TRBV7-9 CASSLDRRYNEQFF TGTGCCAGCAGCTTGGACAGGAGATACAATGAGCAGTTCTTC
TRBJ1-1 TRBD1 - TRBV7-2 CASSLRDRASEAFF TGTGCCAGCAGCCTCCGGGACAGGGCCTCTGAAGCTTTCTTT
TRBJ2-1 TRBD2 few TRBV20-1 CSASDPAGSSYNEQFF TGCAGTGCTAGCGACCCAGCGGGAAGCTCCTACAATGAGCAGTTCTTC
TRBJ1-5 - - TRBV27 CASSLRENQPQHF TGTGCCAGCAGTTTAAGGGAGAATCAGCCCCAGCATTTT
TRBJ2-6 - - TRBV9 CASSVVSTGANVLTF TGTGCCAGCAGCGTAGTGAGTACTGGGGCCAACGTCCTGACTTTC
TRBJ1-1 - - TRBV27 CASSGAPMNTEAFF TGTGCCAGCAGTGGCGCCCCGATGAACACTGAAGCTTTCTTT
TRBJ2-7 - - TRBV20-1 CSAPNSRESYEQYF TGCAGTGCTCCAAATTCTAGGGAATCCTACGAGCAGTACTTC
TRBJ1-4 TRBD1 - TRBV12-3/TRBV12-4 CASSPGTGSEKLFF TGTGCCAGCTCCCCCGGGACAGGGAGTGAAAAACTGTTTTTT
TRBJ2-6 TRBD2 few TRBV4-3 CASSQDGASGSFAGANVLTF TGCGCCAGCAGCCAAGACGGGGCTAGCGGGAGTTTCGCTGGGGCCAACGTCCTGACTTTC
TRBJ1-1 - few TRBV14 CASSQDGTRTEAFF TGTGCCAGCAGCCAAGATGGGACACGCACTGAAGCTTTCTTT
TRBJ2-5 TRBD2 few TRBV7-9 CASSFSLAGGSGAQYF TGTGCCAGCAGCTTTTCCCTAGCGGGTGGGTCCGGGGCCCAGTACTTC
TRBJ1-2 - many TRBV25-1 CASSEMAANYGYTF TGTGCCAGCAGTGAAATGGCAGCGAACTATGGCTACACCTTC
TRBJ2-2 - many TRBV4-2 CATSRDPAGELFF TGTGCCACGTCCCGGGACCCTGCCGGGGAGCTGTTTTTT
TRBJ2-3 TRBD2 - TRBV10-3 CAIRLAGDGTDTQYF TGTGCCATCCGCTTAGCGGGGGACGGCACAGATACGCAGTATTTT
TRBJ1-2 - - TRBV3-1 CASSQPGANYGYTF TGTGCCAGCAGCCAACCAGGAGCTAACTATGGCTACACCTTC
TRBJ2-2 TRBD2 - TRBV20-1 CSAWGRTSGYAAGELFF TGCAGTGCATGGGGACGGACTAGCGGGTATGCGGCCGGGGAGCTGTTTTTT
TRBJ2-3 TRBD1 - TRBV7-2 CASSLGTGGSTDTQYF TGTGCCAGCAGCTTAGGGACAGGGGGTAGCACAGATACGCAGTATTTT
TRBJ2-7 TRBD1 few TRBV7-2 CASSRSGQGYEQYF TGTGCCAGCAGCAGGTCGGGACAGGGCTACGAGCAGTACTTC
TRBJ2-1 TRBD2 many TRBV29-1 CSVRAGGLNEQFF TGCAGCGTCCGAGCGGGGGGGCTCAATGAGCAGTTCTTC
TRBJ2-1 - - TRBV3-1 CASSQDGGRNEQFF TGTGCCAGCAGCCAAGATGGAGGACGTAATGAGCAGTTCTTC
TRBJ2-7 TRBD1 - TRBV5-1 CASSFWSGTGFYEQYF TGCGCCAGCAGCTTTTGGTCCGGGACAGGGTTCTACGAGCAGTACTTC
TRBJ2-1 TRBD2 - TRBV9 CASSDRLAGNEQFF TGTGCCAGCAGCGATAGACTAGCGGGGAATGAGCAGTTCTTC
TRBJ1-5 TRBD1 - TRBV12-3/TRBV12-4 CASSFTGGGQPQHF TGTGCCAGCAGTTTTACAGGGGGCGGACAGCCCCAGCATTTT
TRBJ2-3 - few TRBV24-1 CATAGRTSTDTQYF TGTGCCACCGCGGGACGGACTAGCACAGATACGCAGTATTTT
TRBJ2-3 TRBD1 few TRBV7-4 CASRNETGLDTQYF TGTGCCAGCAGAAATGAGACAGGGCTAGATACGCAGTATTTT
TRBJ2-7 - few TRBV5-5 CASSFFPGSQYEQYF TGTGCCAGCAGCTTCTTTCCCGGGTCCCAATACGAGCAGTACTTC
TRBJ2-5 - few TRBV21-1 CASSKEEGRGETQYF TGTGCCAGCAGCAAAGAGGAGGGGAGAGGAGAGACCCAGTACTTC
TRBJ2-5 - few TRBV12-3/TRBV12-4 CASSRPGWETQYF TGTGCCAGCAGCCGACCTGGGTGGGAGACCCAGTACTTC
TRBJ2-5 TRBD2 many TRBV5-1 CASSLGTSGALGETQYF TGCGCCAGCAGCTTGGGGACTAGCGGGGCCCTCGGCGAGACCCAGTACTTC